Shown below are 20 T cell receptor beta chains from a single sample sequenced in a study of T cell repertoires in cytomegalovirus infection. Their target antigens are unknown. TCRdb reprocessed the reads via MiXCR and lists one record per CDR3 protein. The table lists about 700,000 distinct CDR3 sequences, around a third of them singletons, with 18% in the top ten. Sequencing was performed on cultured PBMCs, taken from culture after CMV antigen stimulation. These receptors were collected from a human donor in good health (CMV status not recorded). Some clones in this sample may be carry-over from other donors' samples.

A few counts support this clonotype. This rearrangement joins TRBV15 to TRBJ2-1; TRBD2 agrees at 8 bases. Germline-derived CDR1 and CDR2 are LNHNV and YYDKDF (reference sequence). This CDR3 has 18 residues. V lost 3 bases, J lost 2 bases, and 12 bases stayed unmatched. CDR3 sequence (DNA): TGTGCCACCAGCAGGGGCCCCCTGATAGCGGGGCCCTACAATGAGCAGTTCTTC. Amino acid sequence: CATSRGPLIAGPYNEQFF.

The chain is built from TRBV14 and TRBJ2-3, with D tentatively TRBD2 (5 bases). The CDR3 spans 17 residues. V lost 0 bases and J lost 1, with 14 bases in between. CDR1 and CDR2 from the germline V gene are SGHDN and FVKESK. The CDR3 here is CASSQDWYSDGTDTQYF. For the CDR3, the DNA is TGTGCCAGCAGCCAAGATTGGTATAGCGATGGCACAGATACGCAGTATTTT.

DNA of the CDR3: TGTGCCAGCAGCGCTGACAGCAACACTGAAGCTTTCTTT. This encodes CASSADSNTEAFF. This chain connects TRBV7-8 to TRBJ1-1, with a weak D call TRBD1 (5 bases). CDR1 and CDR2 (germline): SGHVS, FQNEAQ. V lost 5 bases, J lost 2 bases, and 9 bases lay in between. CDR3 size: 13 residues.

In nucleotides, the CDR3 is TGTGCCAGCAGCTTAGGGGAAGCGGGGCCGCTATACGAGCAGTACTTC. Residues: CASSLGEAGPLYEQYF. V and J are TRBV7-8 and TRBJ2-7; 7 positions agree with TRBD2. The junction had 10 bases not matched to a gene; V was cut back by 1 base and J by 4 bases. CDR1 is SGHVS and CDR2 is FQNEAQ in the germline V gene. This CDR3 has 16 amino acids.

In its sample, this clonotype was seen a few times. The chain links TRBV4-1 to TRBJ1-1, with D perhaps TRBD1 (5 bases). This CDR3 has 14 amino acids. CDR1 is MGHRA and CDR2 is YSYEKL in the germline V gene. Trimming took off 1 base at V and 5 bases at J, with 11 bases between the two ends. CDR3 region: CASSQAARVTEAFF. CDR3 bases: TGCGCCAGCAGCCAAGCCGCCAGGGTGACTGAAGCTTTCTTT.

The chain combines TRBV6-1 with TRBJ2-1; 9 bases map to TRBD1. The CDR3 length is 18 residues. V trimming: 8 bases; J trimming: 4 bases; junction bases outside the gene matches: 18. Germline CDR1 and CDR2: MNHNS and SASEGT. CDR3 in DNA: TGTGCCAGCCTCCCTGGGGGGGTACCGGGACAGGGTTACAATGAGCAGTTCTTC. This encodes CASLPGGVPGQGYNEQFF.

The V call is TRBV12-3 or TRBV12-4, the J call TRBJ2-1; tentatively, D is TRBD2 (5 bases). V shed 1 base and J shed 7 bases, with 17 bases lying between them. This CDR3 spans 16 amino acids. CDR3 sequence: CASSLGGSRHGNEQFF. CDR3 DNA sequence: TGTGCCAGCAGTTTAGGAGGGTCCAGGCACGGAAATGAGCAGTTCTTC.

The chain employs TRBV15 and TRBJ1-5; D gene unclear. The V and J ends lost 1 base and 6 bases respectively, with 4 bases between them. Per germline, CDR1 LNHNV and CDR2 YYDKDF (reference sequence). CDR3 size: 12 residues. In DNA, the CDR3 is TGTGCCACCAGCAGAGGGTTTCAGCCCCAGCATTTT. Encoded protein: CATSRGFQPQHF.

A single count supports this clonotype. The junction differs from germline at one of its ends, possibly a read error. The genes are TRBV6-2 or TRBV6-3 and TRBJ2-3; D is unclear. From germline, CDR1 is MNHEY and CDR2 SVGEGT. This CDR3 contains 13 residues. The CDR3 DNA reads TGTGCCAGCAGATACTTAATGCGAGATACGCAGTATTTT. This translates into CASRYLMRDTQYF.

This clonotype came up many times. This sequence joins TRBV7-8 and TRBJ1-2; 9 bases are shared with TRBD1. The CDR3 has 15 residues. Germline CDR1 reads SGHVS; CDR2 reads FQNEAQ. V shed 0 bases, J shed 4 bases, and the junction held 3 bases outside the gene matches. The DNA for the CDR3 is TGTGCCAGCAGCTTAGCGCGGGACAGGGCCTATGGCTACACCTTC. This codes for CASSLARDRAYGYTF.

The CDR3 DNA sequence: TGTGCCAGCAGCTTAGGTGACATAGGGTACGAGCAGTACTTC. This codes for CASSLGDIGYEQYF. The V gene is TRBV11-2, the J gene TRBJ2-7; D unresolved. Looked up from germline, CDR1 is SGHAT and CDR2 is FQNNGV. Trimming took off 1 base at V and 4 bases at J, with 11 bases between the two ends. The CDR3 length is 14 residues.

This clonotype appeared a few times. The chain employs TRBV27 and TRBJ2-7, with TRBD1 identical over 7 bases. The V and J ends lost 5 bases and 0 bases, in that order; junction bases with no gene match: 10. Germline V lookup: CDR1 MNHEY, CDR2 SMNVEV (reference sequence). The CDR3 totals 16 residues. CDR3 in amino acids: CASSVTGTENSYEQYF. CDR3 nucleotide sequence: TGTGCCAGCAGTGTGACCGGGACAGAGAACTCCTACGAGCAGTACTTC.

This chain links TRBV11-2 with TRBJ1-3; TRBD1 might be the D (5 bases). Trimming stripped 5 bases from V and 5 bases from J, with 13 bases between. CDR1 is SGHAT and CDR2 is FQNNGV in the germline V gene. The CDR3 is 14 amino acids. In DNA form, the CDR3 reads TGTGCCAGCAGCCTATCGGGACGGAGAAACACCATATATTTT. Its protein is CASSLSGRRNTIYF.

This clonotype appeared a few times. The J gene is TRBJ2-6, the V gene TRBV7-2, with a weak D call TRBD1 (6 bases). Germline V gene sequence: CDR1 SGHTA, CDR2 FQGNSA. The CDR3 is made up of 16 amino acids. Trimming removed 6 bases at V and 0 bases at J, with 12 bases between. The CDR3 DNA follows: TGTGCCAGCAGAACAGGGTTCGGCTCTGGGGCCAACGTCCTGACTTTC. Translation: CASRTGFGSGANVLTF.

This clonotype was observed a handful of times. The V call is TRBV5-8, the J call TRBJ2-1; 8 positions agree with TRBD2. The junction had 2 bases not matched to a gene; V was cut back by 1 base and J by 5 bases. The CDR3 totals 14 residues. The V gene's germline CDR1 is SGHTS and CDR2 YDEGEE. CDR3 DNA: TGTGCCAGCAGCTTGCGCGGGGGGCACAATGAGCAGTTCTTC. Translated, it gives CASSLRGGHNEQFF.

The genes are TRBV7-2 and TRBJ2-2; tentatively, D is TRBD1 (6 bases). Germline V gene data show CDR1 as SGHTA and CDR2 as FQGNSA. Trimming shortened V by 4 bases and J by 7 bases, and 16 bases separated the two germline ends. The CDR3 extends over 15 amino acids. In nucleotides, the CDR3 is TGTGCCAGCAGCTCGAACAGGGTTGAGGGCGGGGAGCTGTTTTTT. Protein product: CASSSNRVEGGELFF. The full variable domain, rest sourced from reference TRBV7-2 and TRBJ2-2, is GAGVSQSPSNKVTEKGKDVELRCDPISGHTALYWYRQSLGQGLEFLIYFQGNSAPDKSGLPSDRFSAERTGGSVSTLTIQRTQQEDSAVYLCASSSNRVEGGELFFGEGSRLTVL.

This clonotype was picked up many times. CDR3: CASSLWGAHNEQFF. Written as DNA, the CDR3 is TGTGCCAGCAGCCTCTGGGGGGCGCACAATGAGCAGTTCTTC. The V and J genes are TRBV7-2 and TRBJ2-1; possibly TRBD1 or TRBD2 for D (6 bases each). The CDR3 is 14 residues long. Germline values: CDR1 SGHTA, CDR2 FQGNSA. Trimming pared 5 bases from V and 5 bases from J, leaving 13 bases between.

The chain couples TRBV20-1 to TRBJ1-4; TRBD1 might be the D (5 bases). CDR1 and CDR2 (germline): DFQATT, SNEGSKA (reference sequence). This CDR3 region has 13 residues. V was cut by 3 bases and J by 3 bases, with 8 bases left in between. The CDR3 region has the DNA TGCAGTGCTAGGGGGGACTCTAATGAAAAACTGTTTTTT. Its protein is CSARGDSNEKLFF.

A note on this clonotype: One end of the junction is discordant with germline, which a read error may explain. This rearrangement joins TRBV5-3 to TRBJ1-1; D perhaps matches TRBD1 (5 bases). TRBV5-3 is an ORF, with its function uncertain. The CDR3 loop spans 14 amino acids. Here the CDR3 reads CASSSGWGEHEAFF. The DNA of the CDR3 is TGTGCCAGCAGCTCGGGATGGGGGGAACATGAAGCTTTCTTT.

The sample holds one count of this clonotype. In nucleotides, the CDR3 is TGTGCCAGCAGCCCACGACAGCACTTCACAGATACGCAGTATTTT. As protein: CASSPRQHFTDTQYF. The V gene is TRBV9, the J gene TRBJ2-3, with a possible D match to TRBD1 (5 bases). Deletions cut 4 bases from V and 2 bases from J, with 14 bases between. This CDR3 region has 15 residues. Germline V CDR1 and CDR2: SGDLS, YYNGEE.